Listed below are T cell receptor beta chains from one sample, sequenced in a study of cytomegalovirus exposure and HLA in healthy donors. Libraries were prepared by immunoSEQ multiplex PCR; TCRdb keeps only in-frame clonotypes and omits some of them. The repertoire holds approximately 170,000 clones, around 83% seen once, with 2.5% to 3% in the top ten. Material for sequencing was PBMCs. The source is a man younger than 45 in good health and CMV-seropositive. The CDR3 runs from the conserved cysteine through the conserved F or W. D genes are given only for firm matches. Clone sizes are given selectively: once, few, many, or a class where the clone is expanded.

TRBJ1-1 - - TRBV27 TGTGCCAGCAGCCCACAGGGCTTCCCCACTGAAGCTTTCTTT CASSPQGFPTEAFF
TRBJ2-5 - - TRBV15 TGTGCCACCAGCAAAGGGGGAACCCAGTACTTC CATSKGGTQYF
TRBJ1-1 - - TRBV19 TGTGCCAGTAGTAAGCCCGGGAGGGCCCAAAGCACTGAAGCTTTCTTT CASSKPGRAQSTEAFF
TRBJ2-7 - - TRBV7-2 TGTGCCAGCAGCTTGTTATACGAGCAGTACTTC CASSLLYEQYF
TRBJ1-1 - - TRBV7-8 TGTGCCAGCAGCTCCTTAAGATCCAGGTTATGGAGGAAGAACACTGAAGCTTTCTTT CASSSLRSRLWRKNTEAFF
TRBJ2-2 - TRBD2 TRBV5-4 TGTGCCAGCAGCTTGCGTGTCCTAGCGGGAGAAACCGGGGAGCTGTTTTTT CASSLRVLAGETGELFF
TRBJ1-2 - - TRBV6-5 TGTGCCAGCAGTTACTCGGTGCACGGAGGGAACTATGGCTACACCTTC CASSYSVHGGNYGYTF
TRBJ2-3 - - TRBV7-9 TGTTCCAGCAGCCCCTATTCAGATACGCAGTATTTT CSSSPYSDTQYF
TRBJ1-5 - TRBD1 TRBV30 TGTGCCTGGAGTGTCCAGGGGGAATATAGCAATCAGCCCCAGCATTTT CAWSVQGEYSNQPQHF
TRBJ2-3 - TRBD2 TRBV18 TGTGCCAGCTCACCGGCTAGCGGGAGCACAGATACGCAGTATTTT CASSPASGSTDTQYF
TRBJ2-3 - TRBD2 TRBV6-1 TGTGCCAGCAGTGGCCTAGCGGGAGGAGGGGATACGCAGTATTTT CASSGLAGGGDTQYF
TRBJ2-3 - TRBD2 TRBV5-4 TGTGCCAGCAGCTTACGTCTAGCGGGGGGTACTAGCACAGATACGCAGTATTTT CASSLRLAGGTSTDTQYF
TRBJ2-2 - TRBD2 TRBV4-3 TGCGCCAGCAGCCAAGGAGTAGCGGGAGCGAACACCGGGGAGCTGTTTTTT CASSQGVAGANTGELFF
TRBJ1-1 few TRBD1 TRBV7-9 TGTGCCAGCAGCCTGGGACAGGGGACGGCTTTCTTT CASSLGQGTAFF
TRBJ2-1 - - TRBV27 TGTGCCAGCAGTTTACTCGCCGAAACTGCTGAGCAGTTCTTC CASSLLAETAEQFF
TRBJ1-2 - TRBD1 TRBV6-5 TGTGCCAGCAGCGCGACAGGGAACAGAGACTATGGCTACACCTTC CASSATGNRDYGYTF
TRBJ2-1 - - TRBV5-4 TGTGCCAGCAGCCTAGAAAGCAACAATGAGCAGTTCTTC CASSLESNNEQFF
TRBJ2-7 - TRBD1 TRBV7-9 TGTTCCAGCAGTGGCCGGGACAGGGTGTACGAGCAGTACTTC CSSSGRDRVYEQYF
TRBJ2-1 - TRBD2 TRBV9 TGTGCCAGCAGCCGGGGGGGGAGTAGACCCTACAATGAGCAGTTCTTC CASSRGGSRPYNEQFF
TRBJ1-2 - TRBD1 TRBV2 TGTGCCAGCAGGGCAGGGGGGAACTATGGCTACACCTTC CASRAGGNYGYTF
TRBJ2-3 - - TRBV10-1 TGCGCCAGCAGTGACACGTTAGTCGGAGATACGCAGTATTTT CASSDTLVGDTQYF
TRBJ2-1 - - TRBV5-8 TGTGCCAGCAGCTTTACAGACGATGAGCAGTTCTTC CASSFTDDEQFF
TRBJ1-4 - TRBD1 TRBV11-2 TGTGCCAGCAGCGCACAGGGGCTGGCTAATGAAAAACTGTTTTTT CASSAQGLANEKLFF
TRBJ2-1 - TRBD2 TRBV4-2 TGTGCCAGCAGCCAAGATCGGGGGGGAGGGACCTACAATGAGCAGTTCTTC CASSQDRGGGTYNEQFF
TRBJ2-1 once TRBD2 TRBV19 TGTGCCAGTAGTATAGGACTAGCCCCCAACAATGAGCAGTTCTTC CASSIGLAPNNEQFF
TRBJ2-2 - TRBD1 TRBV18 TGTGCCAGCTCACCAGGGACAGGGGCGACCGGGGAGCTGTTTTTT CASSPGTGATGELFF
TRBJ1-2 - - TRBV6-1 TGTGCCAGCAGTGGCCGGGATCAGGGAGGCGGCTACACCTTC CASSGRDQGGGYTF
TRBJ1-1 - TRBD1 TRBV18 TGTGCCAGCTCTCGGCAGGGGGCGGGCACTGAAGCTTTCTTT CASSRQGAGTEAFF
TRBJ1-2 - - TRBV7-2 TGTGCCAGCGGCTTCAAGGGAGGCTATGGCTACACCTTC CASGFKGGYGYTF
TRBJ1-1 - - TRBV7-3 TGTGCCAGCAGCTCCGGAGGGAACACTGAAGCTTTCTTT CASSSGGNTEAFF
TRBJ2-1 - - TRBV5-6 TGTGCCAGCAGCTTACGAGGATTCAATGAGCAGTTCTTC CASSLRGFNEQFF